This record covers a single T cell receptor (beta chain). This sample is drawn from a study of T cell responses to AZD1222 COVID-19 vaccine. The CDR3 runs to 18 residues. V trimming: 5 bases; J trimming: 6 bases; junction bases outside the gene matches: 10. CDR1 and CDR2 (germline): MNHNY, SVGAGI (reference sequence). The data were produced by immunoSEQ multiplex PCR, yet TCRdb's version contains in-frame clones alone and is incomplete. Among tens of thousands of clones, roughly 80% were seen once, and the ten largest hold around 15%. Source: peripheral blood, taken 28 days after the second AZD1222 dose. V is TRBV6-6 and J is TRBJ2-2, with 15 bases that match TRBD2. This TCR was recovered from an adult who received the AZD1222 COVID-19 vaccine. The CDR3 protein is CASSHGLAGGPGPGELFF. The DNA for the CDR3 is TGTGCCAGCAGTCACGGACTAGCGGGGGGGCCGGGCCCCGGGGAGCTGTTTTTT.